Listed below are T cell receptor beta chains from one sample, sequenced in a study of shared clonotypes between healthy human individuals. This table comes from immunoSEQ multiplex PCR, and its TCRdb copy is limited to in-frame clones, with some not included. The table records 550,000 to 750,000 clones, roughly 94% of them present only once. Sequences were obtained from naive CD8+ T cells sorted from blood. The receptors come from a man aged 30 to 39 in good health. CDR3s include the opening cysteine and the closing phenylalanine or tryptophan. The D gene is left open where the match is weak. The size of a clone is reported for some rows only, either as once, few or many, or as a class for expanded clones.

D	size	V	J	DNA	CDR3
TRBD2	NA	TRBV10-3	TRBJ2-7	TGTGCCATCAGTGAAGCGGGGGCCTACGAGCAGTACTTC	CAISEAGAYEQYF
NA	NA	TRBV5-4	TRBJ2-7	TGTGCCAGCAGCATCCAGAGCTACGAGCAGTACTTC	CASSIQSYEQYF
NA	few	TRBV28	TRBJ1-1	TGTGCCAGCAGCCTGGACAGCCGAAGCCCCATGAACACTGAAGCTTTCTTT	CASSLDSRSPMNTEAFF
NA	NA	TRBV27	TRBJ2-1	TGTGCCAGCAGTTTATCGGGGACTGCCAGCTCCTACAATGAGCAGTTCTTC	CASSLSGTASSYNEQFF
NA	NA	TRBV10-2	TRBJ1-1	TGCGCCAGCAGTGATTTTAGACACCCGAACACTGAAGCTTTCTTT	CASSDFRHPNTEAFF
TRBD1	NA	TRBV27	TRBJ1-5	TGTGCCAGCAGAACAGGGGTGGGACAGCCCCAGCATTTT	CASRTGVGQPQHF
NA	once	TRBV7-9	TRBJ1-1	TGTGCCAGCAGCTTACTCGGCGCCGGGACTGAAGCTTTCTTT	CASSLLGAGTEAFF
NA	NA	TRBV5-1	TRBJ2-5	TGCGCCAGCAGCGATTCGGACCAAGAGACCCAGTACTTC	CASSDSDQETQYF
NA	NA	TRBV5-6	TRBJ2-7	TGTGCCAGCAGGCGGGGCGCGACCTACGAGCAGTACTTC	CASRRGATYEQYF
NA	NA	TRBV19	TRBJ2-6	TGTGCCAGTAGTATAGGGAATGGGATGGCCAACGTCCTGACTTTC	CASSIGNGMANVLTF
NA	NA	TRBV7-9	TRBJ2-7	TGTGCCAGCAGCGCGATTTCTGGGGTTTGGTACGAGCAGTACTTC	CASSAISGVWYEQYF
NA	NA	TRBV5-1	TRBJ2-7	TGCGCCAGCAGCTTGGAGCGGGACGAGCAGTACTTC	CASSLERDEQYF
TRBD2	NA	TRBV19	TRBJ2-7	TGTGCCAGTAGTATCCCTTTTCTAGGGACTAGCGGGAGCCCTTCCTACGAGCAGTACTTC	CASSIPFLGTSGSPSYEQYF
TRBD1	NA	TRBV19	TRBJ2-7	TGTGCCAGTAGTATTCGACAGGGAAGCTCCTACGAGCAGTACTTC	CASSIRQGSSYEQYF
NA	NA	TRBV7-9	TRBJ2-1	TGTGCCAGCAGCTTAGTCAACTACAATGAGCAGTTCTTC	CASSLVNYNEQFF
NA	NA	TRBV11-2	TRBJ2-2	TGTGCCAGCAGCTTAGATTGGTACGGTCAGAACACCGGGGAGCTGTTTTTT	CASSLDWYGQNTGELFF
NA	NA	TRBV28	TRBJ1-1	TGTGCCAGCAGTTTATATGGACGAGAAGCTTTCTTT	CASSLYGREAFF
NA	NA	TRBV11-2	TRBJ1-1	TGTGCCAGCAGCTCACGCTCTATACCGTCCCGGGTAGGAACTGAAGCTTTCTTT	CASSSRSIPSRVGTEAFF
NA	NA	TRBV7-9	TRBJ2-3	TGTGCCAGCATCGAGGCGGGGACAAAAATCACAGATACGCAGTATTTT	CASIEAGTKITDTQYF
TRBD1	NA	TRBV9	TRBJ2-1	TGTGCCAGCAGCGCCAGGGGGAATGAGCAGTTCTTC	CASSARGNEQFF
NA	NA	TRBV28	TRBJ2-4	TGTGCCAGCAGTTTCTTATCCGCCGGGGGCTCCCTCGGAAACATTCAGTACTTC	CASSFLSAGGSLGNIQYF
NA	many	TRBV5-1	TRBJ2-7	TGCGCCAGCAGCTTGGGGGCCCGGACACTACCTGCGGACGAGCAGTACTTC	CASSLGARTLPADEQYF
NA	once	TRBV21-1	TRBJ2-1	TGTGCCAGCAGAACCTCGAGCGGGAGTGTTTACAATGAGCAGTTCTTC	CASRTSSGSVYNEQFF
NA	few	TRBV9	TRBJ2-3	TGTGCCAGCAGCGTAGTCGACACAGATACGCAGTATTTT	CASSVVDTDTQYF
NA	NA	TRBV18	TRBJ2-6	TGTGCCAGCTCACCACCCCAGGGCCCTGGGGCCAACGTCCTGACTTTC	CASSPPQGPGANVLTF
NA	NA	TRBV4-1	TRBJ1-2	TGCGCCAGCAGCCAAGATGGTTTTCCCGAGTCATATGGCTACACCTTC	CASSQDGFPESYGYTF
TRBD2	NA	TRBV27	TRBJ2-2	TGTGCCAGCAGTTTTTTGGGGTGGACTAGCGGGAGTCCGAACACCGGGGAGCTGTTTTTT	CASSFLGWTSGSPNTGELFF
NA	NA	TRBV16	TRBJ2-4	TGTGCCAGCAGTCTTAGCGCGTACGGCTCCAAAAACATTCAGTACTTC	CASSLSAYGSKNIQYF
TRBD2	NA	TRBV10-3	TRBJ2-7	TGTGCCATCAGTGTGCTAGCGGGACCCTGGTACGAGCAGTACTTC	CAISVLAGPWYEQYF
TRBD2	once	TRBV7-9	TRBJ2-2	TGTGCCGTTAGCGGGAGCCCGACTACCTACACCGGGGAGCTGTTTTTT	CAVSGSPTTYTGELFF
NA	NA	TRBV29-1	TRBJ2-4	TGCAGCGTTTTACAGGCTTCCAAAAACATTCAGTACTTC	CSVLQASKNIQYF
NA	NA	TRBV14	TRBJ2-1	TGTGCCAGCAGCCAAGATTTGGGGGAGGCGTTCAATGAGCAGTTCTTC	CASSQDLGEAFNEQFF
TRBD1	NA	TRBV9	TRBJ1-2	TGCGCCAGCAGCTCGATAGGACAGGGTCCCTCTGGCTACACCTTC	CASSSIGQGPSGYTF
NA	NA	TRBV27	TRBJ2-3	TGTGCCAGCAGTCTCTTATCGGACAGCATCACCAGCACAGATACGCAGTATTTT	CASSLLSDSITSTDTQYF
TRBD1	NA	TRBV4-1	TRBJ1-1	TGCGCCAGCAGCCAGTCAGGGGGCGCCTCCCATGAAGCTTTCTTT	CASSQSGGASHEAFF
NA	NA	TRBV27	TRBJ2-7	TGTGCCAGCAGCCCGGGACTTTACGAGCAGTACTTC	CASSPGLYEQYF
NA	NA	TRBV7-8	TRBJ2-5	TGTGCCAGCAGCTTAGCGCAGGGGCAAGAGACCCAGTACTTC	CASSLAQGQETQYF
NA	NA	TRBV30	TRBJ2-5	TGTGCCTGGAGTGGCCTCATGGAGACCCAGTACTTC	CAWSGLMETQYF
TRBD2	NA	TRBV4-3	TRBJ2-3	TGCGCCAGCAGCCAAGCAACTAGCGGGGGCGCAGATACGCAGTATTTT	CASSQATSGGADTQYF
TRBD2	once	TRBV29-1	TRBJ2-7	TGCAGCGCAGGGACTAGCGGGAGCTACGAGCAGTACTTC	CSAGTSGSYEQYF
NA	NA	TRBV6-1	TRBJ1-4	TGTGCCAGCAGGGCAATCGACAATGAAAAACTGTTTTTT	CASRAIDNEKLFF
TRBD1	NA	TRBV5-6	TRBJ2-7	TGTGCCAGCAGCACCGGACAGGGGGTGTGGTACGAGCAGTACTTC	CASSTGQGVWYEQYF
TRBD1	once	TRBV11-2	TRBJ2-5	TGTGCCAGCACCCCCCCCGGGACAGGGCAAGAGACCCAGTACTTC	CASTPPGTGQETQYF
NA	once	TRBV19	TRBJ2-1	TGTGCCAGTAGTACGAACAGGGGAGGCTACAATGAGCAGTTCTTC	CASSTNRGGYNEQFF
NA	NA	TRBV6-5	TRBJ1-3	TGTGCCAGCAGTTACTATGACAGGTCCTCTGGAAACACCATATATTTT	CASSYYDRSSGNTIYF
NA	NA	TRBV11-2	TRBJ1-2	TGTGCCAGCAGCTTAGTTCACGGACCAGATGGCTACACCTTC	CASSLVHGPDGYTF
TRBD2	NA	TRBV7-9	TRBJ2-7	TGTGCCAGCAGCTTTAGCGGGAACCACGAGCAGTACTTC	CASSFSGNHEQYF
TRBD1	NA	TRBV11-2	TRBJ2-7	TGTGCCAGCAGCTTAGCGGGGACAGGGATTACCTACGAGCAGTACTTC	CASSLAGTGITYEQYF